The clone carrying this TCR beta chain was seen more than once but under ten times. The data were obtained in a study of blood T cell repertoires in COVID-19. Whole-study context: Specimens from acute and convalescent COVID-19 originated in the United States, Italy and Spain. The cDNA or gDNA used as material had been derived from T cells, B-cell-depleted T cells, or PBMCs.

Trimming removed 1 base at V and 2 bases at J, with 9 bases between. Germline V gives CDR1 SGHVS, CDR2 FQNEAQ. There are 14 residues in the CDR3. TCRdb keeps only in-frame clones here, not all; method: immunoSEQ multiplex PCR. The table lists 99,000 or so clones, 75% to 85% of them singletons. V gene TRBV7-8 combines with J gene TRBJ2-7; TRBD1 might be the D (5 bases). The specimen was peripheral blood. The sequence was obtained from a woman between 65 and 79 years old with acute or convalescent COVID-19. The CDR3 loop reads CASSLGGAPYEQYF. The DNA of the CDR3 is TGTGCCAGCAGCTTAGGTGGGGCACCCTACGAGCAGTACTTC.